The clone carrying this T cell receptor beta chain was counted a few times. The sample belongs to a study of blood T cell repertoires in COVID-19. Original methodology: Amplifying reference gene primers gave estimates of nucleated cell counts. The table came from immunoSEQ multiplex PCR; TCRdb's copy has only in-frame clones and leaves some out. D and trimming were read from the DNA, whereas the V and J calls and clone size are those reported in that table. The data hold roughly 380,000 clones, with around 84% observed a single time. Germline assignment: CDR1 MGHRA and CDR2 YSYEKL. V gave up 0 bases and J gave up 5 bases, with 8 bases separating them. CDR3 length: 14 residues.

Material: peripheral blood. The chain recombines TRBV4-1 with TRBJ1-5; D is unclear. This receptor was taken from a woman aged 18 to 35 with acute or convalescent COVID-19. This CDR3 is CASSQEADYQPQHF. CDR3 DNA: TGCGCCAGCAGCCAAGAGGCCGATTATCAGCCCCAGCATTTT.